A selection of T cell receptor beta chains follows, all from one sample in a study of T cells in Graves' hyperthyroidism and ophthalmopathy. TCRdb re-called the multiplex PCR reads through MiXCR, storing one row per CDR3 protein. This sample carries approximately 490,000 distinct CDR3 sequences, around a fifth of them seen once, and the ten largest clones take 45% to 55%. The sequenced sample consisted of blood. The receptors stem from a woman between 65 and 79 years old with Graves' ophthalmopathy. CDR3s include the opening cysteine and the closing phenylalanine or tryptophan. The order of the fields is D gene, V gene, clone size, J gene, CDR3 DNA, CDR3 protein. D genes are given only for firm matches. Where a row states a size, it is once, few, many or the class of an expanded clone; other rows omit it.

.	TRBV28	.	TRBJ2-2	TGTGCCAGCAGTTCAGCCGGGGCGCCCACCGGGGAGCTGTTTTTT	CASSSAGAPTGELFF
TRBD1	TRBV3-1	many	TRBJ1-2	TGTGCCAGCAGCCGGAGCGGACAGGGGGCGTCGGGATATGGCTACACCTTC	CASSRSGQGASGYGYTF
.	TRBV18	.	TRBJ1-1	TGTGCCAGCTCACAAAACAGGTGGAACACTGAAGCTTTCTTT	CASSQNRWNTEAFF
.	TRBV3-1	many	TRBJ2-7	TGTGCCAGCAGCCATGAATGGTACGAGCAGTACTTC	CASSHEWYEQYF
.	TRBV7-9	many	TRBJ1-1	TGTGCCAGCAGCTTACAAGTGGAAGCTTTCTTT	CASSLQVEAFF
.	TRBV12-3/TRBV12-4	many	TRBJ1-1	TGTGCCAGCAGTTTATTCCCCTTGAACACTGAAGCTTTCTTT	CASSLFPLNTEAFF
TRBD2	TRBV7-6	.	TRBJ2-3	TGTGCCAGCTCTTGGCGGGAGGAGGCAGATACGCAGTATTTT	CASSWREEADTQYF
.	TRBV5-1	.	TRBJ2-7	TGCGCCAGCAGCCCCGGGCAGGAAGGTTTTCATACACCCTACGAGCAGTACTTC	CASSPGQEGFHTPYEQYF
.	TRBV6-1	.	TRBJ2-1	TGTGCCAGCAGACGATCGGGGGCCGATGAGCAGTTCTTC	CASRRSGADEQFF
TRBD1	TRBV3-1	many	TRBJ1-1	TGTGCCAGCAGCCAGGGACAGTGGGCTTTCTTT	CASSQGQWAFF
.	TRBV6-2/TRBV6-3	many	TRBJ2-7	TGTGCCAGCAGGACAGGAGCCGCCTACGAGCAGTACTTC	CASRTGAAYEQYF
TRBD2	TRBV7-8	many	TRBJ2-7	TGTGCCAGCAGCTTAGGGGGGACTAGAGTGCGCGAGCAGTACTTC	CASSLGGTRVREQYF
TRBD2	TRBV6-1	many	TRBJ2-7	TGTGCCAGCAGTAAGACTAGCGGGGACTCCTACGAGCAGTACTTC	CASSKTSGDSYEQYF
.	TRBV19	.	TRBJ1-2	TGTGCCACCTTTAGTCAATATTCGGAAAGCTATGGCTACACCTTC	CATFSQYSESYGYTF
.	TRBV27	few	TRBJ1-5	TGTGCCAGCAGTTTACGCGGGGGGAGCAATCAGCCCCAGCATTTT	CASSLRGGSNQPQHF
.	TRBV7-9	few	TRBJ1-2	TGTGCCAGCAGCAGCAGACATATCAGCTACACCTTC	CASSSRHISYTF
.	TRBV2	.	TRBJ2-7	TGTGCCAGCAGTGCCGAGGGAGGCTGGGAGCAGTACTTC	CASSAEGGWEQYF
TRBD2	TRBV20-1	few	TRBJ2-2	TGCAGTGCTCCGAGCGGGAGTTTGACCACCGGGGAGCTGTTTTTT	CSAPSGSLTTGELFF
TRBD2	TRBV19	.	TRBJ2-2	TGTGCCAGTAGTATTACGGCCGAGCCTAGCGGGACGAACACCGGGGAGCTGTTTTTT	CASSITAEPSGTNTGELFF
.	TRBV24-1	many	TRBJ1-4	TGTGCCACCAGTGATCGACGGAGCTCTGAAAAACTGTTTTTT	CATSDRRSSEKLFF
.	TRBV2	.	TRBJ1-6	TGTGCCACCCGACCCGACAGTGGCGATAATTCACCCCTCCACTTT	CATRPDSGDNSPLHF
.	TRBV30	few	TRBJ2-7	TGTGCCTGCAAAAACTCCGGGACGGAGGGACCCTACGAGCAGTACTTC	CACKNSGTEGPYEQYF
TRBD1	TRBV6-1	.	TRBJ1-2	TGTGCCAGCAGTGAAGAACAGGGGGGCGGCTACACCTTC	CASSEEQGGGYTF